This T cell receptor beta chain comes out of a study of shared clonotypes between healthy human individuals. On the study more broadly: Per donor, three plates held CD4 naive cells, three held CD4 memory, two held CD8 naive and one held CD8 memory.

With regard to this clone: The target antigen is unknown.

Study results and caveats: Shared across a few donors were about 4.8% of the naive CD4 clonotypes.

V lost 5 bases to trimming and J lost 0 bases, with 7 bases between them. The length of the CDR3 is 14 residues. Germline assignment: CDR1 SGHNT and CDR2 YENEEA. A CD45RA+ naive subset and a CD45RA-negative memory subset were split from CD4+ cells. Replicate sorted-subset PCRs were loaded with around 220 ng DNA, 31,000 or so T cell genomes. The repertoire was sequenced with immunoSEQ multiplex PCR; TCRdb's copy has only in-frame clones and lacks some. The table records about 2,500,000 clones, more than 90% of them present only once. The TCR originated in a man aged 18-30 years in good health. V usage is TRBV11-3 and J usage is TRBJ2-2; D unresolved. The sample was naive CD4+ T cells sorted from blood. Subset in this sample: CD45RA+ positively selected. Written as DNA, the CDR3 is TGTGCCAGCAGCCCCCTCTCGAACACCGGGGAGCTGTTTTTT. Translating it yields CASSPLSNTGELFF. Filled out from reference TRBV11-3 and TRBJ2-2, the complete variable domain reads EAGVVQSPRYKIIEKKQPVAFWCNPISGHNTLYWYLQNLGQGPELLIRYENEEAVDDSQLPKDRFSAERLKGVDSTLKIQPAELGDSAVYLCASSPLSNTGELFFGEGSRLTVL.